A selection of T cell receptor beta chains follows, all from one sample in a study of cytomegalovirus exposure and HLA in healthy donors. Libraries were prepared by immunoSEQ multiplex PCR; TCRdb keeps only in-frame clonotypes and omits some of them. This sample has about 140,000 clones, with approximately 75% found just once. Material for sequencing was PBMCs. Receptors were obtained from a man aged 50 to 60 in good health and CMV-seropositive. Each CDR3 is given with its conserved first and last residue. A D gene is named only where the DNA matches it firmly. Where a row states a size, it is once, few, many or the class of an expanded clone; other rows omit it.

j_call | d_call | v_call | clone_size | cdr3_aa | cdr3_nt
TRBJ2-5 | TRBD2 | TRBV5-1 | - | CASSLGGGQETQYF | TGCGCCAGCAGCTTGGGGGGGGGACAAGAGACCCAGTACTTC
TRBJ2-5 | TRBD2 | TRBV6-6 | - | CASSALAGGQETQYF | TGTGCCAGCAGTGCACTAGCGGGGGGACAAGAGACCCAGTACTTC
TRBJ1-1 | - | TRBV9 | - | CASSVAVQGTTEAFF | TGTGCCAGCAGCGTAGCGGTACAGGGAACCACTGAAGCTTTCTTT
TRBJ2-2 | TRBD1 | TRBV7-9 | - | CASRPGQGYTGELFF | TGTGCCAGCAGACCGGGACAGGGTTACACCGGGGAGCTGTTTTTT
TRBJ2-4 | - | TRBV19 | - | CASSQTVVAKNIQYF | TGTGCCAGTAGCCAGACTGTAGTAGCCAAAAACATTCAGTACTTC
TRBJ2-7 | TRBD2 | TRBV5-1 | - | CASSVSGGSYEQYF | TGCGCCAGCAGCGTTAGCGGGGGCTCCTACGAGCAGTACTTC
TRBJ2-1 | - | TRBV27 | - | CASSLAVGGYYNEQFF | TGTGCCAGCAGTTTAGCTGTGGGGGGATACTACAATGAGCAGTTCTTC
TRBJ1-5 | - | TRBV19 | once | CASGTGYSNQPQHF | TGTGCCAGTGGTACAGGGTATAGCAATCAGCCCCAGCATTTT
TRBJ1-2 | - | TRBV4-3 | few | CASSPGGGRNYGYTF | TGCGCCAGCAGCCCGGGGGGTGGGAGAAACTATGGCTACACCTTC
TRBJ1-1 | - | TRBV5-1 | - | CASSPAGITEAFF | TGCGCCAGCAGCCCCGCGGGTATCACTGAAGCTTTCTTT
TRBJ2-5 | TRBD2 | TRBV10-2 | - | CASSSGGTQETQYF | TGCGCCAGCAGTAGCGGGGGGACCCAAGAGACCCAGTACTTC
TRBJ2-7 | TRBD2 | TRBV18 | few | CASSPISGVVGYEQYF | TGTGCCAGCTCACCTATTAGCGGGGTCGTTGGCTACGAGCAGTACTTC
TRBJ2-7 | TRBD1 | TRBV5-1 | - | CASSSTGGRYEQYF | TGCGCCAGCAGCTCTACAGGGGGCAGGTACGAGCAGTACTTC
TRBJ2-1 | TRBD1 | TRBV5-5 | - | CASSPRTGVSYNEQFF | TGTGCCAGCAGCCCGCGGACAGGAGTATCCTACAATGAGCAGTTCTTC
TRBJ1-2 | - | TRBV5-6 | - | CASSLGQINYGYTF | TGTGCCAGCAGCTTGGGGCAAATTAACTATGGCTACACCTTC
TRBJ1-5 | - | TRBV7-2 | - | CASSPTVVQPQHF | TGTGCCAGCAGCCCCACGGTGGTACAGCCCCAGCATTTT
TRBJ2-6 | - | TRBV7-6 | - | CASSLGVTTGANVLTF | TGTGCCAGCAGCTTAGGGGTGACGACAGGGGCCAACGTCCTGACTTTC
TRBJ1-6 | TRBD1 | TRBV4-1 | - | CASSQPRQGRNSPLHF | TGCGCCAGCAGCCAACCCCGACAGGGAAGGAATTCACCCCTCCACTTT
TRBJ2-5 | - | TRBV7-9 | - | CSSSFAGGQETQYF | TGTTCCAGCAGCTTCGCTGGGGGGCAAGAGACCCAGTACTTC
TRBJ2-2 | - | TRBV7-2 | - | CASRPDRLNTGELFF | TGTGCCAGCAGACCCGACAGGTTGAACACCGGGGAGCTGTTTTTT
TRBJ1-1 | TRBD1 | TRBV7-6 | few | CASRLRTGWNTEAFF | TGTGCCAGCAGGTTACGGACAGGTTGGAACACTGAAGCTTTCTTT
TRBJ1-1 | - | TRBV10-3 | - | CAISGTQKLEAFF | TGTGCCATCAGCGGGACACAAAAACTTGAAGCTTTCTTT
TRBJ1-1 | - | TRBV6-1 | - | CASRRQNMNTEAFF | TGTGCCAGCCGGCGGCAGAACATGAACACTGAAGCTTTCTTT
TRBJ1-2 | TRBD1 | TRBV7-2 | - | CASSPQGINYGYTF | TGTGCCAGCAGCCCACAGGGGATTAACTATGGCTACACCTTC
TRBJ2-6 | - | TRBV5-8 | once | CASSLVGGANVLTF | TGTGCCAGCAGCTTGGTCGGTGGGGCCAACGTCCTGACTTTC
TRBJ1-6 | TRBD1 | TRBV9 | - | CASSPRTGLNSPLHF | TGTGCCAGCAGCCCCCGGACAGGGCTGAATTCACCCCTCCACTTT
TRBJ2-5 | - | TRBV10-3 | few | CAISASEAGTQYF | TGTGCCATCAGTGCATCCGAAGCGGGGACCCAGTACTTC
TRBJ1-1 | - | TRBV23-1 | - | CASSQTVKNTEAFF | TGCGCCAGCAGTCAAACAGTGAAAAACACTGAAGCTTTCTTT
TRBJ2-1 | TRBD2 | TRBV11-1 | - | CASSDGGRGYGNEQFF | TGTGCCAGCAGTGACGGCGGGAGAGGGTATGGGAATGAGCAGTTCTTC
TRBJ2-2 | TRBD2 | TRBV11-2 | - | CASSLGGGTTRELFF | TGTGCCAGCAGCTTAGGCGGGGGGACCACCCGGGAGCTGTTTTTT
TRBJ1-4 | - | TRBV9 | once | CASSVGERGELFF | TGTGCCAGCAGCGTCGGCGAACGGGGAGAACTGTTTTTT
TRBJ2-3 | TRBD2 | TRBV28 | once | CASSLTSGGDTQYF | TGTGCCAGCAGTTTAACTAGCGGGGGAGATACGCAGTATTTT
TRBJ1-2 | TRBD1 | TRBV9 | - | CASSHIGQVAVEGYTF | TGTGCCAGCAGCCATATTGGACAGGTAGCCGTCGAGGGCTACACCTTC
TRBJ2-7 | TRBD1 | TRBV2 | - | CASSLGTGGPYEQYF | TGTGCCAGCAGCCTCGGGACAGGGGGCCCCTACGAGCAGTACTTC
TRBJ1-6 | - | TRBV9 | - | CASSIGRQDSPLHF | TGTGCCAGCAGCATAGGACGGCAGGATTCACCCCTCCACTTT
TRBJ2-7 | - | TRBV19 | - | CARQGYWLEQYF | TGTGCCAGGCAGGGGTATTGGCTCGAGCAGTACTTC
TRBJ2-1 | TRBD1 | TRBV6-5 | - | CASRARQGFINEQFF | TGTGCCAGCAGGGCTCGACAGGGATTCATTAATGAGCAGTTCTTC
TRBJ2-2 | - | TRBV29-1 | few | CSVEGGRSELFF | TGCAGCGTTGAAGGGGGGCGGTCGGAGCTGTTTTTT
TRBJ1-2 | - | TRBV18 | - | CASSPNPGRTVYGYTF | TGTGCCAGCTCACCAAACCCAGGCCGGACAGTTTATGGCTACACCTTC
TRBJ1-1 | TRBD1 | TRBV11-2 | few | CASSLDSGGLSAFF | TGTGCCAGCAGCTTAGATTCAGGGGGGCTATCGGCTTTCTTT
TRBJ2-6 | TRBD1 | TRBV7-6 | - | CASSLVGTGARSGANVLTF | TGTGCCAGCAGCTTAGTGGGGACAGGGGCGCGCTCTGGGGCCAACGTCCTGACTTTC
TRBJ1-1 | TRBD1 | TRBV6-5 | - | CASNQQGVTKAFF | TGTGCCAGCAACCAACAGGGGGTAACGAAAGCTTTCTTT
TRBJ2-3 | - | TRBV9 | few | CASSVVERSTDTQYF | TGTGCCAGCAGCGTAGTGGAGCGGAGCACAGATACGCAGTATTTT
TRBJ2-3 | TRBD2 | TRBV14 | - | CASSPQRGRTDTQYF | TGTGCCAGCAGCCCCCAGCGGGGCCGCACAGATACGCAGTATTTT
TRBJ1-2 | - | TRBV6-6 | - | CASSFLEVAYGYTF | TGTGCCAGCAGTTTCCTCGAGGTGGCCTATGGCTACACCTTC
TRBJ1-2 | - | TRBV29-1 | - | CSSGGGGAQSYTF | TGCAGCTCGGGGGGTGGGGGGGCTCAGAGCTACACCTTC
TRBJ2-5 | TRBD2 | TRBV7-6 | - | CASSFRLAGTQETQYF | TGTGCCAGCAGCTTTCGGCTAGCGGGGACGCAAGAGACCCAGTACTTC
TRBJ2-1 | - | TRBV5-5 | - | CASSLRQARESYNEQFF | TGTGCCAGCAGCTTAAGACAGGCACGAGAATCCTACAATGAGCAGTTCTTC
TRBJ1-5 | - | TRBV6-1 | - | CASSEAMFGGNQPQHF | TGTGCCAGCAGTGAAGCGATGTTCGGGGGAAATCAGCCCCAGCATTTT
TRBJ1-1 | - | TRBV18 | - | CASSPPGHLNTEAFF | TGTGCCAGCTCACCACCCGGACACCTGAACACTGAAGCTTTCTTT
TRBJ1-1 | - | TRBV7-9 | - | CASSSRVGDEAFF | TGTGCCAGCAGCTCCAGGGTAGGAGATGAAGCTTTCTTT
TRBJ2-1 | TRBD1 | TRBV29-1 | - | CSVEDPFRTGSFYNEQFF | TGCAGCGTTGAAGATCCTTTTCGGACAGGGTCCTTTTACAATGAGCAGTTCTTC
TRBJ2-2 | TRBD1 | TRBV6-1 | - | CASRTTGGTGELFF | TGTGCCAGCAGGACAACAGGGGGCACCGGGGAGCTGTTTTTT
TRBJ2-7 | TRBD1 | TRBV11-1 | - | CASSLRDRVNEQYF | TGTGCCAGCAGCTTACGGGACAGGGTCAACGAGCAGTACTTC
TRBJ1-1 | - | TRBV18 | - | CASSPPDSREAFF | TGTGCCAGCTCACCACCGGACAGCAGGGAGGCTTTCTTT
TRBJ2-4 | - | TRBV7-2 | few | CASSKGIGQSAFAKNIQYF | TGTGCCAGCAGCAAAGGGATTGGACAGTCAGCTTTCGCCAAAAACATTCAGTACTTC
TRBJ2-5 | - | TRBV7-9 | - | CASSRDGPETQYF | TGTGCCAGCAGCCGTGATGGCCCAGAGACCCAGTACTTC
TRBJ1-5 | - | TRBV5-1 | - | CASSLEGVDQPQHF | TGCGCCAGCAGCTTGGAGGGGGTCGATCAGCCCCAGCATTTT